This T cell receptor (beta chain) was obtained from a study of blood T cells in healthy people across ages. The CDR3 sequence is 20 residues long. Trimming took 0 bases from V and 6 from J; bases not matched to a gene: 13. Germline CDR1 reads LGHDT; CDR2 reads YNNKEL (reference sequence). PBMCs, at least 7 million per sample, were isolated. With a J-beta primer mix and a sample-barcoded 5' primer, a second PCR ran roughly 6 to 11 cycles. TCRdb reprocessed the 5' RACE reads via MiXCR and lists one record per CDR3 protein. The profile shows 850,000 to 1,000,000 distinct CDR3 sequences, around 46% of them singletons. About this clonotype: What it recognizes is unknown.

General study results and limits: The unsorted PBMCs prevented any conclusive comparison of naive versus antigen-experienced cells. Among T cells, TCR beta diversity per million cells dropped roughly linearly as age rose.

Sample: blood. This receptor was obtained from a man aged 25-45 years in good health. The V gene is TRBV3-1, the J gene TRBJ2-2; 13 bases agree with TRBD2. In DNA form, the CDR3 reads TGTGCCAGCAGCCAAGATTGGGCCAGGGGACTAGCGGGGTGGTCCGGGGAGCTGTTTTTT. Its protein product is CASSQDWARGLAGWSGELFF.